These 9 T cell receptor beta chains originate from one sample sequenced in a study of T-cell memory formation after mild COVID-19. TCRdb used MiXCR to reprocess the 5' RACE reads, holding one entry per CDR3 protein. The table includes just under 150,000 distinct CDR3 sequences, 15% to 20% detected once. Material: PBMCs or a T cell subset sorted from them (not recorded which). The receptor set was obtained from an adult woman who had mild COVID-19 (a few samples of this study predate the infection). Cell type and time point are not known.

The chain joins TRBV19 to TRBJ1-2, with TRBD1 matching over 9 bases. Germline CDR1 reads LNHDA; CDR2 reads SQIVND (reference sequence). This CDR3 spans 15 amino acids. J lost 2 bases, V lost 4 bases, and 5 bases had no gene match. Written as DNA, the CDR3 is TGTGCCAGTAGTAGGGACAGGGTTGGAAACTATGGCTACACCTTC. Its protein product is CASSRDRVGNYGYTF. The full variable domain, completed using reference TRBV19 and TRBJ1-2, is DGGITQSPKYLFRKEGQNVTLSCEQNLNHDAMYWYRQDPGQGLRLIYYSQIVNDFQKGDIAEGYSVSREKKESFPLTVTSAQKNPTAFYLCASSRDRVGNYGYTFGSGTRLTVV.

This clonotype was detected a few times. The chain uses TRBV3-1 and TRBJ1-5, with D unclear. Between the trimmed V and J ends, which lost 0 bases and 7 bases, there was a span of 7 bases. CDR1 is LGHDT and CDR2 is YNNKEL in the germline V gene (reference sequence). The CDR3 extends over 13 amino acids. DNA of the CDR3: TGTGCCAGCAGCCAAGAACAGCGGCAGCCCCAGCATTTT. Translating gives CASSQEQRQPQHF.

This clonotype was seen only a few times. The chain is built from TRBV7-2 and TRBJ2-1; D uncertain. The V and J ends lost 4 bases and 7 bases respectively, with 11 bases between them. Germline CDR1 and CDR2: SGHTA and FQGNSA. This CDR3 is 13 amino acids long. The CDR3: CASSSSVQNEQFF. CDR3 in DNA: TGTGCCAGCAGCTCCTCCGTTCAGAATGAGCAGTTCTTC.

The chain carries TRBV18 and TRBJ1-2, with 8 bases matching TRBD1. The V gene's germline CDR1 is KGHSH and CDR2 LQKENI. Trimming at V came to 3 bases and at J to 4 bases, leaving 7 bases not matched to a gene. The CDR3 runs to 15 residues. CDR3 DNA: TGTGCCAGCTCACCCGCTGAGGACAGGGCCTATGGCTACACCTTC. Its protein product is CASSPAEDRAYGYTF.

The gene calls are TRBV6-5 and TRBJ1-2; D might be TRBD1 (5 bases). Germline V gene sequence: CDR1 MNHEY, CDR2 SVGAGI. Trimming took 2 bases from V and 5 from J, leaving 24 bases between them. CDR3 length: 18 amino acids. The CDR3 loop is CASSYAQVLTPLGYGYTF. The CDR3 region has the DNA TGTGCCAGCAGTTACGCACAGGTCCTCACACCTCTCGGATATGGCTACACCTTC.

This clonotype was observed a few times. V gene TRBV7-6 combines with J gene TRBJ2-2; 9 positions match TRBD2. With 7 bases clipped from V and 5 bases from J, the junction kept 5 bases outside the gene matches. CDR3 size: 14 residues. Germline CDR1 is SGHVS and CDR2 is FNYEAQ. The CDR3 DNA is TGTGCCAGCAAAGGGCTAGCGGGAACCGGGGAGCTGTTTTTT. It is translated as CASKGLAGTGELFF.

This clonotype was recorded a few times. The rearrangement links TRBV2 to TRBJ2-3, with D perhaps matching TRBD2 (6 bases). Germline V gives CDR1 SNHLY, CDR2 FYNNEI. CDR3 length equals 14 residues. V lost 6 bases and J lost 1, with 11 bases in between. Written as DNA, the CDR3 is TGTGCCAGCAGACCGGGGGAGGGCACAGATACGCAGTATTTT. Its translation: CASRPGEGTDTQYF.

This clonotype showed up just once. The V call is TRBV7-8, the J call TRBJ2-3, with 7 bases that match TRBD2. The CDR3 has 14 residues. The ends lost 8 bases at V and 3 bases at J; junction bases unmatched: 8. Germline CDR1 and CDR2: SGHVS and FQNEAQ. The CDR3 protein is CASGRREGTDTQYF. The DNA for the CDR3 is TGTGCCAGCGGCCGCAGGGAGGGTACAGATACGCAGTATTTT.

This clonotype has just a few counts. The chain combines TRBV20-1 with TRBJ2-2; TRBD1 matches 8 bases. The CDR3 sequence is 16 residues long. Unmatched junction bases numbered 8, after V lost 1 base and J lost 4 bases. The V gene's germline CDR1 is DFQATT and CDR2 SNEGSKA (reference sequence). CDR3 region: CSARGGGQAPTGELFF. CDR3 in DNA: TGCAGTGCTAGAGGAGGGGGACAGGCTCCCACCGGGGAGCTGTTTTTT.